This T cell receptor (beta chain) derives from a study of cytomegalovirus exposure and HLA in healthy donors. The PCR was carried out with 60 Vbeta primers and 13 Jbeta primers. The protocol was immunoSEQ multiplex PCR, while the TCRdb copy is restricted to in-frame clones and leaves out a portion. The repertoire holds about 280,000 clones, with 70% to 90% as singletons. CDR1 is SNHLY, CDR2 FYNNEI, per germline. The trim removed 2 bases at V and 3 bases at J, leaving 10 bases unmatched. CDR3 length: 17 residues. The TCR was taken from a woman in her late teens or twenties in good health and CMV-seronegative. This chain links TRBV2 with TRBJ2-3; TRBD2 matches at 8 bases. The material sequenced was PBMCs. CDR3 region: CASSERPAGAVTDTQYF. CDR3 bases: TGTGCCAGCAGTGAACGTCCAGCGGGGGCAGTTACAGATACGCAGTATTTT.